This is a list of T cell receptor beta chains from one sample in a study of regulatory T cells in long-lasting Graves disease. TCRdb independently ran MiXCR on the multiplex PCR reads; one entry per CDR3 protein. The table records 530,000 or so distinct CDR3 sequences, roughly 13% of them present only once. Separately, the same data were catalogued under a study of T cells in Graves' hyperthyroidism and ophthalmopathy.

The specimen comprised peripheral blood mononuclear cells (PBMCs), sampled at new diagnosis, from a patient treated with antithyroid drugs. The receptors come from a man aged 25 to 40 with Graves disease. The CDR3 runs from the conserved cysteine through the conserved F or W. D genes are given only for firm matches. A row's size may be missing; if present it is once, few, many or a size class.

many	TRBV20-1	TRBD2	TRBJ2-1	TGCAGTGCTAGTGAACTAGCGGACGGGGGTAATGAGCAGTTCTTC	CSASELADGGNEQFF
-	TRBV10-3	-	TRBJ2-2	TGTGCCATCAGTAGTGCAAGAGGGGCCGGGGAGCTGTTTTTT	CAISSARGAGELFF
few	TRBV3-1	TRBD2	TRBJ2-1	TGTGCCAGCAGCCTCGGGTTAGCGGGAGGGCCGGGTGGCGTTGAGCAGTTCTTC	CASSLGLAGGPGGVEQFF
-	TRBV9	TRBD2	TRBJ2-1	TGTGCCAGCAGCGAGGCGACTAGCGGATCCTACAATGAGCAGTTCTTC	CASSEATSGSYNEQFF
many	TRBV28	-	TRBJ1-4	TGTGCCAGCAGTAGGGGCTCACGTCCCGAAAAACTGTTTTTT	CASSRGSRPEKLFF
many	TRBV7-2	TRBD2	TRBJ2-1	TGTGCCAGCAGCTTAGAGGAGCTAGCGGGTATTCTCAGTGAGCAGTTCTTC	CASSLEELAGILSEQFF
few	TRBV20-1	TRBD1	TRBJ1-2	TGCAGTGCTATCCAGGGGGCCAGTGGCTACACCTTC	CSAIQGASGYTF
-	TRBV19	-	TRBJ1-2	TGTGCCAGTAGTTGGCAGGGAAACTATGGCTACACCTTC	CASSWQGNYGYTF
few	TRBV24-1	TRBD2	TRBJ2-3	TGTGCCACCGGTAGCGGGAGTGGGACAGATACGCAGTATTTT	CATGSGSGTDTQYF
many	TRBV12-5	-	TRBJ2-5	TGTGCTAGTGGTTTGGGTTTAGAGACCCAGTACTTC	CASGLGLETQYF